These 3 T cell receptor beta chains share one sample of origin, sequenced in a study of yellow fever vaccine responses in identical twins. TCRdb re-analysed the RT-PCR reads in MiXCR, keeping a single row per CDR3 protein. The repertoire has 3,500 to 5,000 distinct CDR3 sequences, 70% to 90% of them found once; the top ten carry 2.6%. Material: T cells from blood (PBMCs), unsorted or a sorted subset (not recorded which), obtained before or after yellow fever vaccination (not recorded which). These receptors all come from a woman aged 18-29 years who received the yellow fever vaccine.

The V gene is TRBV6-1, the J gene TRBJ2-2; D possibly corresponds to TRBD2 (7 bases). Trimming left V 8 bases short and J 7 bases short, with 29 bases between. CDR3 length: 18 residues. Germline CDR1 reads MNHNS; CDR2 reads SASEGT. CDR3 coding DNA: TGTGCCAGCTCACCTCCCGACAGGTCGGGAGGCTCGAGCGGGGAGCTGTTTTTT. Translated, it gives CASSPPDRSGGSSGELFF.

This chain joins TRBV9 and TRBJ2-7; D not certain. This CDR3 is built from 15 residues. With 0 bases removed from V and 0 bases from J, the gap between germline ends came to 10 bases. CDR1 and CDR2 from the germline V gene are SGDLS and YYNGEE. CDR3 nucleotides: TGTGCCAGCAGCGTAGAACCCCGCAGCTCCTACGAGCAGTACTTC. This codes for CASSVEPRSSYEQYF.

The chain has TRBV12-3 or TRBV12-4 and TRBJ2-7; D not resolved. The CDR3 has 11 amino acids. Trimming took off 4 bases at V and 2 bases at J, with 3 bases between the two ends. This CDR3 reads CASSSAYEQYF. The CDR3 nucleotides read TGTGCCAGCAGTTCCGCCTACGAGCAGTACTTC.